The rows below give T cell receptor beta chains drawn from one sample of a study of blood T cell repertoires in COVID-19. Sequencing was performed with immunoSEQ multiplex PCR; in TCRdb, only in-frame clones are kept and a portion is missing. Counted here are some 230,000 clones, 70% to 90% occurring once; the ten biggest clones make up around 3%. The specimen sequenced was peripheral blood. The receptor set was obtained from a man in his fifties who had recovered from COVID-19. Both conserved end residues are part of each CDR3. Each record gives: J gene, D gene, V gene, clone size, CDR3 length, CDR3 DNA, CDR3 protein. The D gene is left open where the match is weak. Not all rows give a size; the values are once, few, many and, for expanded clones, a class.

TRBJ2-7 . TRBV3-1/TRBV3-2 . 14 TGTGCCAGCACCAGGGGAGGGGGTTCCTACGAGCAGTACTTC CASTRGGGSYEQYF
TRBJ2-1 TRBD2 TRBV30 . 19 TGTGCCTGGAGTGGTAGGACAGGGCTACAGCGGGAGGGCCACAATGAGCAGTTCTTC CAWSGRTGLQREGHNEQFF
TRBJ2-7 TRBD2 TRBV19 . 15 TGTGCCAGTAGTATTCGAGCGGGAGAAGCGTACGAGCAGTACTTC CASSIRAGEAYEQYF
TRBJ2-2 . TRBV28 once 15 TGTGCCAGCAGCCTGGGGACTGCGAACACCGGGGAGCTGTTTTTT CASSLGTANTGELFF
TRBJ1-2 . TRBV29-1 once 13 TGCAGCGTTGAAGAACAGGGTAACTATGGCTACACCTTC CSVEEQGNYGYTF
TRBJ2-7 . TRBV18 . 16 TGTGCCAGCTCATCGGACTATTTGGGTGCCCCGTACGAGCAGTACTTC CASSSDYLGAPYEQYF
TRBJ2-2 TRBD1 TRBV24-1 . 16 TGTGCCACCAGTGACCGGACAGGGGGCGGTATCAGGGAGCTGTTTTTT CATSDRTGGGIRELFF
TRBJ2-7 TRBD2 TRBV4-2 . 15 TGTGCCAGCAGCCAAGTGCTAGCGGGTCCCTACGAGCAGTACTTC CASSQVLAGPYEQYF
TRBJ2-1 TRBD1 TRBV27 . 16 TGTGCCAGCAGTCCCGGGACAGGGGCCCACTACAATGAGCAGTTCTTC CASSPGTGAHYNEQFF
TRBJ2-1 . TRBV7-8 . 13 TGTGCCAGCAGCTTAAGTCCCGAGAGGGAGCAGTTCTTC CASSLSPEREQFF
TRBJ2-3 TRBD2 TRBV28 . 16 TGTGCCAGCAGTTTCCGGGGGAGGGGAAGTACAGATACGCAGTATTTT CASSFRGRGSTDTQYF
TRBJ2-3 TRBD2 TRBV7-2 . 19 TGTGCCAGCAGATTACCAGGGACTAGCGGGAGGGCTATAGTAGATACGCAGTATTTT CASRLPGTSGRAIVDTQYF
TRBJ2-7 TRBD1 TRBV27 . 15 TGTGCCAGCAGTTACGCCGGGACAGGGGCCTACGAGCAGTACTTC CASSYAGTGAYEQYF
TRBJ2-4 TRBD2 TRBV28 . 14 TGTGCCAGCAGTGAAACGGGACTAGAAAACATTCAGTACTTC CASSETGLENIQYF
TRBJ2-2 TRBD2 TRBV3-1/TRBV3-2 . 17 TGTGCCAGCAGCCAAGATCCTACTAGCGGGAAGGCCGGGGAGCTGTTTTTT CASSQDPTSGKAGELFF
TRBJ2-1 . TRBV6-2/TRBV6-3 . 18 TGTGCCAGCAGTTTAGTCGGGCGACGGGGAAGCTCCTACAATGAGCAGTTCTTC CASSLVGRRGSSYNEQFF
TRBJ1-6 . TRBV30 . 17 TGTGCCTACTCCCTTGGGCCGCCGAGCACCTATAATTCACCCCTCCACTTT CAYSLGPPSTYNSPLHF
TRBJ1-1 TRBD1 TRBV16 once 14 TGTGCCAGCAGCTTAGGGACAGGTTACACTGAAGCTTTCTTT CASSLGTGYTEAFF
TRBJ1-6 . TRBV5-5 few 14 TGTGCCAGCACCTTTACAACAGCACGTTCACCCCTCCACTTT CASTFTTARSPLHF
TRBJ2-7 TRBD1 TRBV27 . 15 TGTGCCAGCAGACCCAGGACAGGGCCCGGGGACGAGCAGTACTTC CASRPRTGPGDEQYF
TRBJ2-1 . TRBV7-9 . 15 TGTGCCAGCAGCAATTCAGCGCGATTCCACAATGAGCAGTTCTTC CASSNSARFHNEQFF
TRBJ1-3 TRBD1 TRBV28 . 17 TGTGCCAGCAGTCGATGGACAGGGGGCTTCTCTGGAAACACCATATATTTT CASSRWTGGFSGNTIYF
TRBJ2-2 . TRBV28 . 14 TGTGCCAGCGGAAGACAGCTGAACACCGGGGAGCTGTTTTTT CASGRQLNTGELFF
TRBJ1-1 TRBD1 TRBV10-3 . 13 TGTGCCATCAGTACAGGGGCAGGAACTGAAGCTTTCTTT CAISTGAGTEAFF
TRBJ1-3 . TRBV6-4 once 15 TGTGCCAGCAGTGTGAGGCAGGGCTCTGGAAACACCATATATTTT CASSVRQGSGNTIYF
TRBJ1-5 . TRBV19 . 13 TGTGCCAGTAGTAGACAGTTCAATCAGCCCCAGCATTTT CASSRQFNQPQHF
TRBJ1-2 . TRBV6-2/TRBV6-3 few 15 TGTGCCAGCAGTTCCCGGCCAGGGGCGTTCTATGGCTACACCTTC CASSSRPGAFYGYTF
TRBJ2-7 . TRBV19 . 15 TGTGCCAGTAGTCTTCGGGGGGCGGGAGACTACGAGCAGTACTTC CASSLRGAGDYEQYF
TRBJ1-3 . TRBV9 once 15 TGTGCCAGCAGCGTAGACAGGGCGAGGGGAAACACCATATATTTT CASSVDRARGNTIYF
TRBJ1-4 TRBD1 TRBV28 . 15 TGTGCCAGCAGTCTCAGGACAGGGGGGAGTGAAAAACTGTTTTTT CASSLRTGGSEKLFF
TRBJ1-2 TRBD1 TRBV9 . 16 TGTGCCAGCAGCGTAAAAGGAATCGGACAGGGAGCTGGCTACACCTTC CASSVKGIGQGAGYTF
TRBJ1-6 TRBD1 TRBV5-5 . 18 TGTGCCAGCAGCTTCGGACAGGGGCCGCCAACGTTAGATTCACCCCTCCACTTT CASSFGQGPPTLDSPLHF
TRBJ2-1 . TRBV29-1 . 10 TGCAGCACAGGGTACAATGAGCAGTTCTTC CSTGYNEQFF
TRBJ2-7 . TRBV18 . 15 TGTGCCAGCTCACCAAGAGGGGGGGATTGGTACGAGCAGTACTTC CASSPRGGDWYEQYF
TRBJ2-7 TRBD1 TRBV7-2 . 18 TGTGCCAGCAGCTTAGGGGGAGTGTGGACAGGGGCCTTCTACGAGCAGTACTTC CASSLGGVWTGAFYEQYF
TRBJ2-7 . TRBV4-2 . 15 TGTGCCAGCAGCCAACAGGGGCCCCGCCGCTCCGAGCAGTACTTC CASSQQGPRRSEQYF
TRBJ1-6 . TRBV19 . 14 TGTGCCAGTAGTCCCGGGGATCTGTTTGCACCCCTCCACTTT CASSPGDLFAPLHF
TRBJ2-3 . TRBV7-2 . 16 TGTGCCAGCAGCTCCCAAGGACTGCGGAACTCGGATACGCAGTATTTT CASSSQGLRNSDTQYF
TRBJ2-3 . TRBV6-5 . 13 TGTGCCAGCAGATCCTCACGGGAAGATACGCAGTATTTT CASRSSREDTQYF
TRBJ2-1 TRBD1 TRBV5-1 . 15 TGCGCCAGCAGCTTGGGGGACAGCCCGGGCTATGAGCAGTTCTTC CASSLGDSPGYEQFF
TRBJ2-7 . TRBV21-1 . 16 TGTGCCAGAGGCCACGAGCGGGAGTTTGTGAGCTACGAGCAGTACTTC CARGHEREFVSYEQYF
TRBJ2-3 . TRBV18 . 15 TGTGCCAGCTCTCCGAGGATTTCTAGCACAGATACGCAGTATTTT CASSPRISSTDTQYF
TRBJ2-1 . TRBV2 . 16 TGTGCCAGCGGTTGGGGGACTTTCAGCTCCTACAATGAGCAGTTCTTC CASGWGTFSSYNEQFF
TRBJ2-6 TRBD1 TRBV19 once 17 TGTGCCAGTAGTCAAGGACAGGGGAACGCTGGGGCCAACGTCCTGACTTTC CASSQGQGNAGANVLTF
TRBJ1-1 . TRBV11-2 . 16 TGTGCCAGCAGCTTAGGTCTAGGCAGGGGAAGCACTGAAGCTTTCTTT CASSLGLGRGSTEAFF
TRBJ1-3 . TRBV30 . 13 TGTGCCTGGAGAGGAGGGGCTGGAAACACCATATATTTT CAWRGGAGNTIYF
TRBJ2-1 . TRBV5-5 . 14 TGTGCCAGCTCTAGGACAGCCTTAATCAATGAGCAGTTCTTC CASSRTALINEQFF
TRBJ2-3 TRBD2 TRBV25-1 . 15 TGTGCCAGCAGTGAAATCGGGACTAGGACCTATACGCAGTATTTT CASSEIGTRTYTQYF
TRBJ2-7 . TRBV13 . 12 TGTGCCAGCAGCTCCTTACAGTACGAGCAGTACTTC CASSSLQYEQYF
TRBJ2-5 . TRBV12-3/TRBV12-4 . 13 TGTGCCAGCAGTTTCCGGGTTCAAGAGACCCAGTACTTC CASSFRVQETQYF
TRBJ1-1 TRBD1 TRBV19 once 14 TGTGCCAGTCTTTACAGGGGGCTGGTGACTGAAGCTTTCTTT CASLYRGLVTEAFF
TRBJ2-1 TRBD2 TRBV5-1 . 16 TGCGCCAGCAGTCGGGGCCCGCGGGAGGGCCGCAATGAGCAGTTCTTC CASSRGPREGRNEQFF
TRBJ1-1 TRBD1 TRBV6-1 . 17 TGTGCCAGCAGTGAACGACAGGGGAAGGGGACGAACACTGAAGCTTTCTTT CASSERQGKGTNTEAFF